This T cell receptor beta chain is from a study of OX40 agonist ivuxolimab in advanced cancers. Regarding the study in general: Ivuxolimab, which targeted the costimulatory receptor OX40 (CD134), was an agonistic, fully human IgG2 monoclonal antibody. Intravenous ivuxolimab was administered to patients every 2 weeks at six dose levels: 0.01, 0.1, 0.3, 1.5, 3 and 10 mg/kg. Of the approximately 54 patients in dose escalation, 19 had hepatocellular carcinoma, about 15 had melanoma, 9 had renal cell carcinoma and 9 had head and neck cancer. In the dose-escalation cohort, approximately 82% of patients were male, and the mean age was around 65 years with a range of roughly 23 to 79. Patients were allowed to have had prior anti-PD-1, anti-PD-L1 or anti-CTLA-4 therapy, and 30% to 40% of the dose-escalation patients had been treated with checkpoint inhibitors. Partial responses occurred in three dose-escalation patients, of whom one had hepatocellular carcinoma and two had cutaneous melanoma. Peripheral TCRbeta sequencing was intended to test whether TCR sequence diversity was altered and clonal T-cell expansion was caused by ivuxolimab. The paper covers the monotherapy dose-escalation part of the phase I ivuxolimab trial, which included N ≈ 54 patients.

Patients with a history of autoimmune disease or receiving systemic immunosuppression were excluded from the trial. Peripheral blood for TCR sequencing was collected from all dose cohorts at baseline, on cycle 4 day 1, and on cycle 7 day 1. The samples were taken from a phase I, first-in-human, multicenter, open-label dose-escalation trial of ivuxolimab. Adults with locally advanced or metastatic melanoma, renal cell, hepatocellular, or head and neck squamous cell carcinoma were enrolled in the trial. Before TCR sequencing, CD4+ and CD8+ T cells were separately sorted from peripheral blood. As to this clone: It has no known antigen specificity. Base qualities were left out, and no much larger clone turns up one base away.

Genomic DNA was isolated from the sorted cells so that the TCRbeta CDR3 region could be sequenced. TCRbeta CDR3 regions were sequenced using the immunoSEQ Assay. The source is immuneACCESS, and TCRdb retained only in-frame sequences with V and J called. Part of the clones is not carried over; for the studies checked, unresolved V genes explain less than half of this, and the remainder is unexplained. The sample table holds around 60,000 clones, of which under 85% were seen once. The ten most abundant clones make up around 5.9% of the sample. Summary of the overall study and its limitations: The antigen specificity of the clonally expanded peripheral T cells was not determined. On average, CD8+ T cells showed more expanded clones than CD4+ T cells after ivuxolimab. At doses from 0.1 to 3.0 mg/kg, clonal expansion was seen in both CD4+ and CD8+ blood T cells between baseline and week 6. In partial responders in the 0.1-3.0 mg/kg groups, normalized peripheral clonal expansion was found to be among the lowest, especially among CD8+ T cells. Low levels of normalized T-cell clonal expansion were also shown by some nonresponding patients.

This receptor was obtained from an adult with an advanced solid tumor such as melanoma, head and neck, liver or kidney cancer. The starting material was CD4+ or CD8+ T cells sorted from blood, obtained in a trial of the OX40 agonist ivuxolimab.

The CDR3 amino acid sequence is: CASSFSGGSYEQYF. Read as DNA, the sequence is TGTGCCAGCAGCTTTAGCGGGGGCTCCTACGAGCAGTACTTC. Here the chain combines TRBV5-4 and TRBJ2-7, and TRBD2 matches 9 of the central bases. The CDR3 runs 14 amino acids, cysteine and phenylalanine included. Here the CDR3 DNA is all that survives: 42 bases in frame from base 1. Trimming accounts for 2 bases at V and 0 bases at J, while the number of junction bases matched to no gene is 0. The germline V gene (reference sequence) gives CDR1 as SGHNT and CDR2 as YYREEE.